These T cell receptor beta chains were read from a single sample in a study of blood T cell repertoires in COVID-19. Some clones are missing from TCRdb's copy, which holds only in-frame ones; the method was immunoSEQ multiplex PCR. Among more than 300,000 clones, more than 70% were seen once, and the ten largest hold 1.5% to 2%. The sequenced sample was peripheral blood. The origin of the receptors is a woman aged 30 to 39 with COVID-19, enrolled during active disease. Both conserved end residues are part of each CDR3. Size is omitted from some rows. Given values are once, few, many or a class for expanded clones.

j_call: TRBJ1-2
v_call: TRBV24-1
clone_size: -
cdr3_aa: CATSDFDRDYGYTF

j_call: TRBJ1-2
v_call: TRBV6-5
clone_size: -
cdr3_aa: CASTPPASRGYGYTF

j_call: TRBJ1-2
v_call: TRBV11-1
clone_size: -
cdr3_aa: CASSPAGVGYTF

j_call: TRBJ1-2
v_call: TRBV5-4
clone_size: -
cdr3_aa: CASSRGWQGLNGYTF

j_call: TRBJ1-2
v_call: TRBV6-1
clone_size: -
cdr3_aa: CASSELGGGLKGYTF

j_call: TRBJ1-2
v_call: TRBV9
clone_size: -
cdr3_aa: CASSVDPGPRTHGYTF

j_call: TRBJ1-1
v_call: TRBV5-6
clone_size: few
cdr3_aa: CASSPGQANTEAFF

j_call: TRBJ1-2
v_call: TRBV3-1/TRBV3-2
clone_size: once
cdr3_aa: CASTTDPGNDNYGYTF

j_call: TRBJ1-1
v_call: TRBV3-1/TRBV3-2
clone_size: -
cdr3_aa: CASSQGRGTEAFF

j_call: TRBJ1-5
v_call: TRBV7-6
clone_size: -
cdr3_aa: CASSLAAGNSNQPQHF

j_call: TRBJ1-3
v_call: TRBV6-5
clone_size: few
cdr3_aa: CASRGGLSSGNTIYF

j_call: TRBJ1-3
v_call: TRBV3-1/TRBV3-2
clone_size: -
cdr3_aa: CASSQNRATGRNTIYF

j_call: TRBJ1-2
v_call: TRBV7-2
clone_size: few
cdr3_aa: CASSPGGQKVYGYTF

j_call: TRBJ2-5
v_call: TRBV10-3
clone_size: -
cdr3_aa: CAISEPEKKETQYF

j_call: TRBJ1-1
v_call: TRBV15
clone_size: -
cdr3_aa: CATSRENRGETEAFF

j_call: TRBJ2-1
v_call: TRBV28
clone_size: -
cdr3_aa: CASSQDGSSYNEQFF